This T cell receptor (beta chain) stems from a study of CD8+ T cells in alopecia areata. Broader study findings: Scalp sample sequencing also detects resident alphabeta T cells of normal skin. Lesional tissue from the scalp (especially in alopecia totalis/universalis) showed higher clonality than normal scalp.

V shed 1 base and J shed 9 bases, with 13 bases lying between them. The CDR3 consists of 15 residues. Germline V gene lookup returns CDR1 MGHRA and CDR2 YSYEKL. The researchers isolated CD4+ and CD8+ T cells from PBMCs by sorting. This clone came up a few times. Its matching antigen is unknown. It was cDNA, reverse transcribed from extracted RNA, that served as the sequencing template. Clones were sequenced by immunoSEQ multiplex PCR, and TCRdb holds only the in-frame ones, with some missing. Of roughly 100,000 clones listed, 55% were seen once; the top ten hold roughly 9%. Sequencing was performed on CD4+ T cells sorted from blood. This chain links TRBV4-1 with TRBJ1-6; unclear D gene. The receptor's source is a human donor in good health. Here the CDR3 reads CASSQGTTGFSPLHF. Written as DNA, the CDR3 is TGCGCCAGCAGCCAAGGGACCACCGGGTTTTCACCCCTCCACTTT.